Listed here is a single T cell receptor beta chain. Sequencing of TCR beta covered CD8+ and CD4+ T cells obtained from blood. The study used treatment-naive patients who had stable or active relapsing-remitting disease as multiple sclerosis controls. V lost 4 bases and J lost 0, with 9 bases in between. The CDR3 has 15 amino acids. Germline assignment: CDR1 MGHDK and CDR2 SYGVNS. This entry is derived from a study of CD8 T cells in Susac syndrome. After extraction with the RNeasy kit, roughly 0.45 to 1 ug of the RNA was reverse transcribed using random hexamers. Amplification of TCR beta CDR3 was carried out by immunoSEQ multiplex PCR, which covered 54 Vbeta and 13 Jbeta segments. TCRdb analysed the immunoSEQ multiplex PCR reads with MiXCR anew, one entry per CDR3 protein. The profile shows a few hundred thousand distinct CDR3 sequences, 75% to 85% of them singletons.

The V gene is TRBV25-1, the J gene TRBJ1-4; D unclear. This sequence was found in a human donor with multiple sclerosis. Sequencing used CD8+ T cells from PBMCs. As DNA, the CDR3 is TGTGCCAGCAGTGGAAGGGTTTCAACTAATGAAAAACTGTTTTTT. Residues: CASSGRVSTNEKLFF.